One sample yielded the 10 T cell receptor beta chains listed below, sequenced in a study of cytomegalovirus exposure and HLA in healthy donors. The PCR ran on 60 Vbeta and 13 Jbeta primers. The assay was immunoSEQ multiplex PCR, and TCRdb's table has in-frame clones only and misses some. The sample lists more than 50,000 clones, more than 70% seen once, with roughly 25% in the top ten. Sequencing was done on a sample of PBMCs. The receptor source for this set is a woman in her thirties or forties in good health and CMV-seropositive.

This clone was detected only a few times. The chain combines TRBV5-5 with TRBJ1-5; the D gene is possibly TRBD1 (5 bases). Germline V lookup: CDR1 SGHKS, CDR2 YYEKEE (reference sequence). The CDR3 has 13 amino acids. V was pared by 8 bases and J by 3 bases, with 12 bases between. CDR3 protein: CASAGTFNQPQHF. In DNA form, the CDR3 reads TGTGCCAGTGCCGGGACTTTCAATCAGCCCCAGCATTTT.

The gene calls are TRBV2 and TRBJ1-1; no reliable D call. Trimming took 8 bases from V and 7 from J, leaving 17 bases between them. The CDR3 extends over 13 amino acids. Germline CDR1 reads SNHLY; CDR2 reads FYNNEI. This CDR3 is CASREQPGNEAFF. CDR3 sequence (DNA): TGTGCCAGCCGAGAACAGCCAGGCAATGAAGCTTTCTTT.

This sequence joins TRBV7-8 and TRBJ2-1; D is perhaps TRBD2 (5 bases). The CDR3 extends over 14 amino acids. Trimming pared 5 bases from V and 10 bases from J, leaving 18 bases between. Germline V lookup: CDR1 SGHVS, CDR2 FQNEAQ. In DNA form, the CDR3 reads TGTGCCAGCAGCCCCGACCTAGCAGGACGGGAGCAGTTCTTC. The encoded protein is CASSPDLAGREQFF.

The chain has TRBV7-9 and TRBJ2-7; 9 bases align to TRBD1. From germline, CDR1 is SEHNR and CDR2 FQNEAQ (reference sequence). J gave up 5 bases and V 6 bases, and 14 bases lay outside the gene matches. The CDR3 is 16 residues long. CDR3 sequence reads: CASSSINRGLGDEQYF. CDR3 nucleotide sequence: TGTGCCAGCAGTTCTATCAACAGGGGGCTAGGGGACGAGCAGTACTTC.

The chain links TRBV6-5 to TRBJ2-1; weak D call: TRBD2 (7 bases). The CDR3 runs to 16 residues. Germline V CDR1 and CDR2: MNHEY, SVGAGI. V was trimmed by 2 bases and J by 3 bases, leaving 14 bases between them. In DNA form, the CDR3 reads TGTGCCAGCAGTTACACCGTGGGAGGGGGCTACAATGAGCAGTTCTTC. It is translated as CASSYTVGGGYNEQFF.

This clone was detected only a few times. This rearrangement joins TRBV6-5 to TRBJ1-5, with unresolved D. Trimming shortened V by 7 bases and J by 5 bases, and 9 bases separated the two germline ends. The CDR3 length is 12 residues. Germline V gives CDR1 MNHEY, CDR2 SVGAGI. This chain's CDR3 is CASTFQDQPQHF. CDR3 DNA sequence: TGTGCCAGCACCTTCCAGGATCAGCCCCAGCATTTT.

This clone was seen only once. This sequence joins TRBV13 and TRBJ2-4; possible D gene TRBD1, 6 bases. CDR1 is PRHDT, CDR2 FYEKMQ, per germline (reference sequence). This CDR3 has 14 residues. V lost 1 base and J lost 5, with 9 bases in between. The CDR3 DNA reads TGTGCCAGCAGCTTAGAGGGGGTCGAAAACATTCAGTACTTC. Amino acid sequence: CASSLEGVENIQYF. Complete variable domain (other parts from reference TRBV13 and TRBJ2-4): AAGVIQSPRHLIKEKRETATLKCYPIPRHDTVYWYQQGPGQDPQFLISFYEKMQSDKGSIPDRFSAQQFSDYHSELNMSSLELGDSALYFCASSLEGVENIQYFGAGTRLSVL.

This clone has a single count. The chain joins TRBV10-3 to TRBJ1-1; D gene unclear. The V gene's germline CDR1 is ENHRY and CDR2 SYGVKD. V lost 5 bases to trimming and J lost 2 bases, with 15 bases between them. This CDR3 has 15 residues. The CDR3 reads CAISTVPEVNTEAFF. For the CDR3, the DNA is TGTGCCATCAGTACAGTGCCGGAGGTAAACACTGAAGCTTTCTTT.

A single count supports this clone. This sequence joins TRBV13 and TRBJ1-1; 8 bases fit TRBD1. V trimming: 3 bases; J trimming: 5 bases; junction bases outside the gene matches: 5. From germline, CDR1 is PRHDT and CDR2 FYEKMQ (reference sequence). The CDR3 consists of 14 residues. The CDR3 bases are TGTGCCAGCAGCTTTGTCACAGGGGGGACTGAAGCTTTCTTT. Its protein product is CASSFVTGGTEAFF.

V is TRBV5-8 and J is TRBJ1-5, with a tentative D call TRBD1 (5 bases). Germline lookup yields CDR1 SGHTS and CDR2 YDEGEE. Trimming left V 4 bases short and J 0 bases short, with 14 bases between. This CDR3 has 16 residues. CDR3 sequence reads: CASSLLDRHSNQPQHF. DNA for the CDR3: TGTGCCAGCAGCCTCTTAGACAGACATAGCAATCAGCCCCAGCATTTT.